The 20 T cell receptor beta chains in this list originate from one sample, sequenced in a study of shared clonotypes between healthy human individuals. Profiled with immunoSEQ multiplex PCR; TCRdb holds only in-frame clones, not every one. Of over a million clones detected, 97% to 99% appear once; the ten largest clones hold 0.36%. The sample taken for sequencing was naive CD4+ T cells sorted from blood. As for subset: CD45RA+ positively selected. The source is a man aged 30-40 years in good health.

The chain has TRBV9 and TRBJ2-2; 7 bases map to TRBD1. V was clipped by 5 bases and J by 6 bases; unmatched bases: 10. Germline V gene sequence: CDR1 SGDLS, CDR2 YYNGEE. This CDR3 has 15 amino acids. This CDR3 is CASRGETGLAGELFF. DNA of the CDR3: TGTGCCAGCAGGGGAGAGACAGGGTTGGCCGGGGAGCTGTTTTTT.

Written as DNA, the CDR3 is TGTGCCAGTAGTAACGGGATCGGGGTTGTCGCGGGAAAATATGGGGATACGCAGTATTTT. It translates to CASSNGIGVVAGKYGDTQYF. The gene calls are TRBV19 and TRBJ2-3, with D perhaps TRBD2 (6 bases). The CDR3 covers 20 residues. Looked up from germline, CDR1 is LNHDA and CDR2 is SQIVND (reference sequence). The germline V and J ends were trimmed by 4 bases and 6 bases, with 32 bases remaining between them.

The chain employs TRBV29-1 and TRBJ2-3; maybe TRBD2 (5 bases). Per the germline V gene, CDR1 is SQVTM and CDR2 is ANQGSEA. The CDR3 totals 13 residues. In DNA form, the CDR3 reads TGCAGTGTCCGGGGTGGGCGCACAGATACGCAGTATTTT. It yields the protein CSVRGGRTDTQYF.

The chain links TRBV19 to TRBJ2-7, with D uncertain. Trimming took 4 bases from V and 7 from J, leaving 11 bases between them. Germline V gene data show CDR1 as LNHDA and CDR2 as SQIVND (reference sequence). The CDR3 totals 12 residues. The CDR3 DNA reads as TGTGCCAGTAGTACCCGAACTCAGGAGCAGTACTTC. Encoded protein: CASSTRTQEQYF.

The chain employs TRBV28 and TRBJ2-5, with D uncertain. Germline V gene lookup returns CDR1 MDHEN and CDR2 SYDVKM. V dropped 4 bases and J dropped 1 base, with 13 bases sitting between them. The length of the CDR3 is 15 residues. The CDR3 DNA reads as TGTGCCAGCAGTTCAATCAGGTCTTTCCAAGAGACCCAGTACTTC. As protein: CASSSIRSFQETQYF.

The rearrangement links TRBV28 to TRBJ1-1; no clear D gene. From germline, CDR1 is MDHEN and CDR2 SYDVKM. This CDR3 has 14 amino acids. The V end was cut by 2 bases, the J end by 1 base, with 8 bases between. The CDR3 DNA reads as TGTGCCAGCAGTTTAATCCGACCGAACACTGAAGCTTTCTTT. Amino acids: CASSLIRPNTEAFF.

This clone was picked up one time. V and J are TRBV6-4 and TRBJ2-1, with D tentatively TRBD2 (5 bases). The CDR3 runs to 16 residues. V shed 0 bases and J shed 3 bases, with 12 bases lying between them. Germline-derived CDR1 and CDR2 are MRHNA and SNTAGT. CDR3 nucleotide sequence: TGTGCCAGCAGTGACTCGTCTAGCCGGGTCTACAATGAGCAGTTCTTC. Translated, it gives CASSDSSSRVYNEQFF.

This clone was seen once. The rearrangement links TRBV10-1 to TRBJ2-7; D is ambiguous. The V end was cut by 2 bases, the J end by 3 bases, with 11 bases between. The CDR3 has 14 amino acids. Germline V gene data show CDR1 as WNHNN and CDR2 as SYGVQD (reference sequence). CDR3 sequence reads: CASSERFRLYEQYF. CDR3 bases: TGCGCCAGCAGTGAGCGTTTCCGACTCTACGAGCAGTACTTC.

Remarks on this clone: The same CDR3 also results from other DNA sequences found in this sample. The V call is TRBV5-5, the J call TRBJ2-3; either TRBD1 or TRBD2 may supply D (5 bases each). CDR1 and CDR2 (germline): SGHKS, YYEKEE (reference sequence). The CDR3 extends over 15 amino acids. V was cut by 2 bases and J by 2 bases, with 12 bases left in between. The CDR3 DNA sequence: TGTGCCAGCAGCTTATTGAGGGGATCCACAGATACGCAGTATTTT. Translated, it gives CASSLLRGSTDTQYF.

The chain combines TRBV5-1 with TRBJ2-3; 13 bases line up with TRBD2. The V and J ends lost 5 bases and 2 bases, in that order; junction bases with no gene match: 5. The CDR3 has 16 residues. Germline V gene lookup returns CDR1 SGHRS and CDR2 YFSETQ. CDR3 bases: TGCGCCAGCAGGGCCGGGACTAGCGGGAACACAGATACGCAGTATTTT. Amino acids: CASRAGTSGNTDTQYF.

CDR3 sequence (DNA): TGTGCCAGCGGTTGCGGTCTAGCGGGAGAGGGAACCTACGAGCAGTACTTC. Its protein product is CASGCGLAGEGTYEQYF. The rearrangement links TRBV5-8 to TRBJ2-7; the match to TRBD2 covers 10 bases. CDR1 SGHTS and CDR2 YDEGEE come from the germline V gene. The CDR3 totals 17 residues. Germline trimming cut 7 bases from V and 2 bases from J; bases unmatched to any gene: 15. The full variable domain, with the rest looked up from reference TRBV5-8 and TRBJ2-7, is EAGVTQSPTHLIKTRGQQATLRCSPISGHTSVYWYQQALGLGLQFLLWYDEGEERNRGNFPPRFSGRQFPNYSSELNVNALELEDSALYLCASGCGLAGEGTYEQYFGPGTRLTVT.

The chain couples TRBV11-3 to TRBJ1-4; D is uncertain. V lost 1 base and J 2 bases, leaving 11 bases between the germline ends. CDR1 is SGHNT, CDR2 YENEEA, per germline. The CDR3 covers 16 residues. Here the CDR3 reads CASSLVGSRTNEKLFF. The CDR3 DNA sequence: TGTGCCAGCAGCTTAGTTGGCTCACGGACTAATGAAAAACTGTTTTTT.

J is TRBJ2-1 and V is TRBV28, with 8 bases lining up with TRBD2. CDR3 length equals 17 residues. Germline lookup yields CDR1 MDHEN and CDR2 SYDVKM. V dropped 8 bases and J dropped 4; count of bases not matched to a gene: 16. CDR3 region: CASEPIRAGDGYNEQFF. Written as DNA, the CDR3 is TGTGCCAGCGAGCCGATCAGAGCGGGAGATGGATACAATGAGCAGTTCTTC.

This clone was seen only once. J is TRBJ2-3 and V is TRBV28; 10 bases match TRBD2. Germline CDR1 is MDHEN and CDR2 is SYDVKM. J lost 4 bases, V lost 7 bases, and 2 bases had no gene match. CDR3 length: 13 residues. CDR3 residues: CASKREGSDTQYF. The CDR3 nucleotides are TGTGCCAGCAAGCGGGAGGGATCAGATACGCAGTATTTT. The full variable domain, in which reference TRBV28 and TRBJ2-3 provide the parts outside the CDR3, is DVKVTQSSRYLVKRTGEKVFLECVQDMDHENMFWYRQDPGLGLRLIYFSYDVKMKEKGDIPEGYSVSREKKERFSLILESASTNQTSMYLCASKREGSDTQYFGPGTRLTVL.

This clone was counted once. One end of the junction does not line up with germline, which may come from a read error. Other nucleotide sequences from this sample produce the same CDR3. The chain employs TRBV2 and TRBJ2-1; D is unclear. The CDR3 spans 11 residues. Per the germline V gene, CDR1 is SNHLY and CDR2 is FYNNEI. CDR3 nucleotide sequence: TGTGCCAGCCGTGAGTACAATGAGCAGTTCTTC. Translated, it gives CASREYNEQFF.

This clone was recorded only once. CDR3 in DNA: TGCGCCAGCAGCCAAGCCTTCTCGGCTGGGGGTTACAATGAGCAGTTCTTC. Protein: CASSQAFSAGGYNEQFF. The V gene is TRBV4-3, the J gene TRBJ2-1, with D perhaps being TRBD1 or TRBD2 (5 bases each). The germline V gene encodes CDR1 LGHNA and CDR2 YSLEER. The CDR3 loop spans 17 amino acids. V lost 1 base to trimming and J lost 4 bases, with 17 bases between them.

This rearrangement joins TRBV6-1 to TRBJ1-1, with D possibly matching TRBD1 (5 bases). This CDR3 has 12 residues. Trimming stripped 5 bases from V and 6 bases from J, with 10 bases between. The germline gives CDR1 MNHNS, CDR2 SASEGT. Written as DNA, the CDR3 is TGTGCCAGCAGTTTCATGGGGGCTGAAGCTTTCTTT. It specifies CASSFMGAEAFF.

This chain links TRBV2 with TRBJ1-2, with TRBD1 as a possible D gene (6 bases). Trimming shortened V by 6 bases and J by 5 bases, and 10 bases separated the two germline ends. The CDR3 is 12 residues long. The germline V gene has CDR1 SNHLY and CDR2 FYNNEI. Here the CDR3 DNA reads TGTGCCAGCAGGGGGGGCTTTTATGGCTACACCTTC. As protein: CASRGGFYGYTF. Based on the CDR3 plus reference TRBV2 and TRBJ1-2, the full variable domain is EPEVTQTPSHQVTQMGQEVILRCVPISNHLYFYWYRQILGQKVEFLVSFYNNEISEKSEIFDDQFSVERPDGSNFTLKIRSTKLEDSAMYFCASRGGFYGYTFGSGTRLTVV.

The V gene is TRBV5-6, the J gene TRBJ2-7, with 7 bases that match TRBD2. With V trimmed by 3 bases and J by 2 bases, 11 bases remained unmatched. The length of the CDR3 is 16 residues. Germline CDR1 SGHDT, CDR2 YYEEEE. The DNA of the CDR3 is TGTGCCAGCAGCTCCCACCCCGGACTAGTGGCCTACGAGCAGTACTTC. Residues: CASSSHPGLVAYEQYF. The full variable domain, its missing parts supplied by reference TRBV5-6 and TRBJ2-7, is DAGVTQSPTHLIKTRGQQVTLRCSPKSGHDTVSWYQQALGQGPQFIFQYYEEEERQRGNFPDRFSGHQFPNYSSELNVNALLLGDSALYLCASSSHPGLVAYEQYFGPGTRLTVT.

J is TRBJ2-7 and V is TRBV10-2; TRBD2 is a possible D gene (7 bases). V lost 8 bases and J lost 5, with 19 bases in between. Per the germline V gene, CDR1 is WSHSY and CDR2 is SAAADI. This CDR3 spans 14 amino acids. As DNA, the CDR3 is TGCGCCAGCTTTAAAAAGGGCGGGGGCGACGAGCAGTACTTC. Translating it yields CASFKKGGGDEQYF.